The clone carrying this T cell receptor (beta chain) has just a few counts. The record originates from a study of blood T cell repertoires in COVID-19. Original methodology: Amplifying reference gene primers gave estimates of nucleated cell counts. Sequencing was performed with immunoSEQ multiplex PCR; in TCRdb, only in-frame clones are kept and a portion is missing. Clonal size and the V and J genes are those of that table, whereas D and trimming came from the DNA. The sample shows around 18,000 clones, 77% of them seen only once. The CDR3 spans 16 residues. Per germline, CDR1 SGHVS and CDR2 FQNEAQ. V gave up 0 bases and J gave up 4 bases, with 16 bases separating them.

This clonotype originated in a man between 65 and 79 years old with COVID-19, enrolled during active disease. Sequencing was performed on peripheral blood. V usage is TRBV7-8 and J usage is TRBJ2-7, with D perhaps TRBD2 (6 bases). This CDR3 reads CASSLARLARRYEQYF. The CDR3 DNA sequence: TGTGCCAGCAGCTTAGCGCGTCTAGCGAGACGATACGAGCAGTACTTC.